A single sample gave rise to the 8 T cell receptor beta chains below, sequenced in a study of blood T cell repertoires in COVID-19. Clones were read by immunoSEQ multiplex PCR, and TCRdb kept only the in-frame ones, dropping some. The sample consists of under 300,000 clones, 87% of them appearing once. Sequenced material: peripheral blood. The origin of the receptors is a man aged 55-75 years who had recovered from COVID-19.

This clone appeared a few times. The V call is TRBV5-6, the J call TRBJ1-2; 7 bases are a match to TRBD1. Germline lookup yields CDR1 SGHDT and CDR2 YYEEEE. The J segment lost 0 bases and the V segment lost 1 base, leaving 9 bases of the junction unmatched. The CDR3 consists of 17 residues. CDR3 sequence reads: CASSLRATGTSNYGYTF. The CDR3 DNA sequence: TGTGCCAGCAGCTTGAGGGCGACAGGGACATCTAACTATGGCTACACCTTC.

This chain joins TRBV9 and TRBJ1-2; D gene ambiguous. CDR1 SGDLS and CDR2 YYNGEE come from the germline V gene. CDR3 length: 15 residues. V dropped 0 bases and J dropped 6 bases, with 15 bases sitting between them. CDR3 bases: TGTGCCAGCAGCGTAGAAGGGAGCCGGAGCGATGGCTACACCTTC. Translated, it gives CASSVEGSRSDGYTF.

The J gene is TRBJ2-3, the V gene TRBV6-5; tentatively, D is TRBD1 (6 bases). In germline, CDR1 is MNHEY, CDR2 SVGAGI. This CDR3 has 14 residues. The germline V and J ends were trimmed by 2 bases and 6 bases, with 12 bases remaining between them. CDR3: CASSYDRSTDTQYF. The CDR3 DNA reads TGTGCCAGCAGTTACGACAGGTCAACGGATACGCAGTATTTT.

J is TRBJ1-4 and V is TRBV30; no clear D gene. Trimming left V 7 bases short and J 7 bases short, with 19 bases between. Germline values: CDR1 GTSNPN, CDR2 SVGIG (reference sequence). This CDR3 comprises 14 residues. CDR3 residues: CAFLPGSGPEKLFF. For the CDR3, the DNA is TGTGCCTTCCTGCCGGGGTCAGGCCCTGAAAAACTGTTTTTT.

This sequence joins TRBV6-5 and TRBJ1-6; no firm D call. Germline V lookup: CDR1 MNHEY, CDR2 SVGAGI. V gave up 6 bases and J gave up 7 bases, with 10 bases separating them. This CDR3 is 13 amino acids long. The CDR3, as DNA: TGTGCCAGCAGGAGGATGAGGAATTCACCCCTCCACTTT. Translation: CASRRMRNSPLHF.

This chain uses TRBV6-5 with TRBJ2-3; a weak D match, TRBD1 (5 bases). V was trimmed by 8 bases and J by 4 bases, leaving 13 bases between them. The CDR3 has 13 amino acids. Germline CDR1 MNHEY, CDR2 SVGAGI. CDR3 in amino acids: CASRTGGADTQYF. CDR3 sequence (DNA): TGTGCCAGCCGCACAGGTGGGGCAGATACGCAGTATTTT.

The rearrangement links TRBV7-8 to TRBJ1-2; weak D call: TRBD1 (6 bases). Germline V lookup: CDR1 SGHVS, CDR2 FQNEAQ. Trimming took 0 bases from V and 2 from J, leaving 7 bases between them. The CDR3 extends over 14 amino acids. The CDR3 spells CASSLATGNYGYTF. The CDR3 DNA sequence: TGTGCCAGCAGCTTAGCTACAGGGAACTATGGCTACACCTTC.

The CDR3 DNA reads as TGTGCCAGCAGTGACACGCCTAGCGGGGGTTACGAGCAGTACTTC. As protein: CASSDTPSGGYEQYF. The rearrangement uses TRBV6-1 and TRBJ2-7; 10 nucleotides align to TRBD2. The CDR3 spans 15 residues. J was trimmed by 4 bases and V by 3 bases; bases with no gene match: 6. Germline V gives CDR1 MNHNS, CDR2 SASEGT.